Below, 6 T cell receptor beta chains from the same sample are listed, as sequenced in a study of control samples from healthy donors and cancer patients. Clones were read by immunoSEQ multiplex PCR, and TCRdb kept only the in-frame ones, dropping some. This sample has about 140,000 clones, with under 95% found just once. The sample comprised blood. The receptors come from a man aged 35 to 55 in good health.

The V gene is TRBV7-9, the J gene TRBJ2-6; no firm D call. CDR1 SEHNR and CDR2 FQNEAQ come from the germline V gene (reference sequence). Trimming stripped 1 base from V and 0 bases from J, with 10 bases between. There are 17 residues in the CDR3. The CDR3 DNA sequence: TGTGCCAGCAGCTTAGGCCTGGGTAGCTCTGGGGCCAACGTCCTGACTTTC. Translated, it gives CASSLGLGSSGANVLTF.

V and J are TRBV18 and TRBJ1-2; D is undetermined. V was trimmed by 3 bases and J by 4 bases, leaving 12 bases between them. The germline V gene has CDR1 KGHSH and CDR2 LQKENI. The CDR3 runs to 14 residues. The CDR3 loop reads CASSPSDLTYGYTF. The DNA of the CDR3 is TGTGCCAGCTCACCCTCGGACCTTACCTATGGCTACACCTTC.

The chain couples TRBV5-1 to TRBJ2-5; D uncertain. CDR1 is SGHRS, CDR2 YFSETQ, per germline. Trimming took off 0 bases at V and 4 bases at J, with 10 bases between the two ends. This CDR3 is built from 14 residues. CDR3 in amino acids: CASSLVLGLETQYF. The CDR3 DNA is TGCGCCAGCAGCTTGGTCCTAGGGTTAGAGACCCAGTACTTC.

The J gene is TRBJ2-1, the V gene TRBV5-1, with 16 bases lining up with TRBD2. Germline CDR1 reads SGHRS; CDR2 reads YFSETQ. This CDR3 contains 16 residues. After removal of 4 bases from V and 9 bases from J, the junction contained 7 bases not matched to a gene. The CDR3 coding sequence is TGCGCCAGCAGCCGGGGACTAGCGGGGGGGCCCGCTGAGCAGTTCTTC. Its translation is CASSRGLAGGPAEQFF. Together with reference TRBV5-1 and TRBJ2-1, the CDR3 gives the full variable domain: KAGVTQTPRYLIKTRGQQVTLSCSPISGHRSVSWYQQTPGQGLQFLFEYFSETQRNKGNFPGRFSGRQFSNSRSEMNVSTLELGDSALYLCASSRGLAGGPAEQFFGPGTRLTVL.

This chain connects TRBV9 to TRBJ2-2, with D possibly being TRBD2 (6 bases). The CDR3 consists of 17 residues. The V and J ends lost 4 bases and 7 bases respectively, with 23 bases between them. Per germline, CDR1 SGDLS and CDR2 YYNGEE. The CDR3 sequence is CASSYYGVGTGDGELFF. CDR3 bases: TGTGCCAGCAGCTATTATGGAGTGGGGACTGGGGACGGGGAGCTGTTTTTT.

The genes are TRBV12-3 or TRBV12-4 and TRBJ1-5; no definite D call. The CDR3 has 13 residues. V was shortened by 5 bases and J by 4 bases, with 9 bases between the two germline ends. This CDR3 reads CASSTHRNQPQHF. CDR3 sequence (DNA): TGTGCCAGCAGTACACACCGAAATCAGCCCCAGCATTTT.